This TCR beta chain was recorded in a study of blood T cell repertoires in COVID-19. This clone was detected a few times. The CDR3 runs 13 residues. CDR1 is SEHNR, CDR2 FQNEAQ, per germline (reference sequence). Trimming removed 0 bases at V and 8 bases at J, with 10 bases between. The study drew participants aged about 18 to 90 years from about two dozen US areas. Cohorts were assigned according to the clinical history that participants reported. The recovered donors of Cohort 3 showed two negative PCRs, clearance, or symptom resolution. Study processing details: How many nucleated cells were present was estimated from reference gene primer amplification. Using immunoSEQ multiplex PCR, the repertoire was profiled, and TCRdb retains in-frame clones only, with some absent. The D gene and trimming were derived from the DNA, and the V and J assignments and clone size from that table. The sample records 380,000 or so clones, approximately 87% being singletons.

Sequenced input: PBMCs or T cells enriched from blood (not recorded which). This clonotype was obtained from a young man who had recovered from COVID-19. The chain joins TRBV7-9 to TRBJ1-2; unclear D gene. The CDR3 DNA sequence: TGTGCCAGCAGCTTAGCCGAGGATACGGGCTACACCTTC. Translation: CASSLAEDTGYTF.